The next 26 T cell receptor beta chains were all read from a single sample in a study of cytomegalovirus exposure and HLA in healthy donors. This PCR relied on a set of 60 Vbeta primers and 13 Jbeta primers. TCRdb's copy holds only in-frame clones and misses some; the assay was immunoSEQ multiplex PCR. In all, the sample yields 120,000 or so clones. Sequenced material: PBMCs. These receptor sequences come from a man between 18 and 35 years old in good health and CMV-seronegative.

DNA for the CDR3: TGTGCCAGCGAAGGGGGGAACACTGAAGCTTTCTTT. This codes for CASEGGNTEAFF. This sequence joins TRBV6-1 and TRBJ1-1; tentatively, D is TRBD1 (6 bases). The CDR3 extends over 12 amino acids. Per germline, CDR1 MNHNS and CDR2 SASEGT. V was trimmed by 8 bases and J by 1 base, leaving 8 bases between them.

The chain uses TRBV10-3 and TRBJ1-5, with TRBD1 as a possible D gene (6 bases). Per germline, CDR1 ENHRY and CDR2 SYGVKD. The length of the CDR3 is 14 residues. V was cut by 3 bases and J by 4 bases, with 10 bases left in between. The CDR3 coding sequence is TGTGCCATCAGTGACGGGACACCTAATCAGCCCCAGCATTTT. Translating it yields CAISDGTPNQPQHF.

The chain joins TRBV5-1 to TRBJ2-7, with a possible D match to TRBD1 (6 bases). Deletions cut 6 bases from V and 3 bases from J, with 16 bases between. This CDR3 comprises 14 residues. Germline loops: CDR1 SGHRS, CDR2 YFSETQ. The CDR3 bases are TGCGCCAGCAAAGCCGCCCCAGGGGTCTACGAGCAGTACTTC. Its translation is CASKAAPGVYEQYF.

J is TRBJ1-1 and V is TRBV6-5; possible D gene TRBD1, 5 bases. CDR1 is MNHEY and CDR2 is SVGAGI in the germline V gene. Trimming took off 7 bases at V and 1 base at J, with 16 bases between the two ends. This CDR3 comprises 15 residues. In DNA, the CDR3 is TGTGCCAGCACCCCCCCCCAGGGTCCGAACACTGAAGCTTTCTTT. Amino acids: CASTPPQGPNTEAFF.

CDR3 bases: TGTGCCAGTACCCCCGGGAGCGCAACAGATACGCAGTATTTT. Protein sequence: CASTPGSATDTQYF. This chain uses TRBV19 with TRBJ2-3; the D gene is possibly TRBD2 (6 bases). This CDR3 contains 14 residues. V was pared by 7 bases and J by 3 bases, with 14 bases between. The germline V gene encodes CDR1 LNHDA and CDR2 SQIVND (reference sequence).

The chain employs TRBV27 and TRBJ2-7, with 8 bases identical to TRBD1. The CDR3 is 14 amino acids. V dropped 6 bases and J dropped 7; count of bases not matched to a gene: 11. Germline values: CDR1 MNHEY, CDR2 SMNVEV (reference sequence). The CDR3 spells CASSTRQGPGEQYF. Here the CDR3 DNA reads TGTGCCAGCAGCACACGACAGGGGCCGGGGGAGCAGTACTTC.

The chain's CDR3 is CASSESGVNTIYF. CDR3 bases: TGTGCCAGCAGTGAATCGGGGGTTAACACCATATATTTT. The J gene is TRBJ1-3, the V gene TRBV6-1, with D maybe TRBD1 (5 bases). CDR3 length: 13 residues. The germline V gene encodes CDR1 MNHNS and CDR2 SASEGT. The germline V and J ends were trimmed by 2 bases and 7 bases, with 9 bases remaining between them.

Concerning this clone: The sample has other DNA sequences that encode this CDR3 too. The V gene is TRBV7-2, the J gene TRBJ2-2; D unclear. CDR3 length: 11 residues. The V end lost 5 bases, the J end lost 6 bases, and 4 bases lay between the germline ends. The germline CDR1 and CDR2 sequences are SGHTA and FQGNSA. Here the CDR3 reads CASSPAGELFF. Here the CDR3 DNA reads TGTGCCAGCAGCCCGGCCGGGGAGCTGTTTTTT.

The gene calls are TRBV7-9 and TRBJ1-4, with 9 bases lining up with TRBD1. Trimming cost V 5 bases and J 6 bases; bases outside gene matches: 7. Germline lookup yields CDR1 SEHNR and CDR2 FQNEAQ (reference sequence). The CDR3 contains 15 residues. The CDR3 bases are TGTGCCAGCAGCCCAGGGGACAGGGATGATGAAAAACTGTTTTTT. Translation gives CASSPGDRDDEKLFF.

The CDR3 loop is CASSCLKGTGKRGWIHEQYF. CDR3 DNA: TGTGCCAGCAGCTGTCTCAAAGGGACAGGGAAAAGAGGGTGGATCCACGAGCAGTACTTC. The gene calls are TRBV11-3 and TRBJ2-7, with 9 bases that match TRBD1. Losses at the gene ends were 4 bases for V and 5 bases for J; bases not matched to a gene: 24. Germline values: CDR1 SGHNT, CDR2 YENEEA. CDR3 length equals 20 residues.

This chain connects TRBV6-1 to TRBJ2-5, with D unclear. Deletions cut 1 base from V and 5 bases from J, with 14 bases between. The germline gives CDR1 MNHNS, CDR2 SASEGT. This CDR3 contains 15 residues. The CDR3 loop is CASSEVNYPLETQYF. In DNA form, the CDR3 reads TGTGCCAGCAGTGAAGTGAACTACCCCTTGGAGACCCAGTACTTC.

This chain connects TRBV29-1 to TRBJ2-5; 14 bases are a match to TRBD2. Near its end, the DNA agrees better with TRBJ2-7, so the J call may be wrong. Germline CDR1 is SQVTM and CDR2 is ANQGSEA. The CDR3 has 16 residues. As DNA, the CDR3 is TGCAGCGTTGAAGGGACTAGCGGGGGGCAAACCTACGAGCAGTACTTC. It specifies CSVEGTSGGQTYEQYF.

The chain is built from TRBV5-1 and TRBJ2-2; 12 positions agree with TRBD2. This CDR3 is 19 amino acids long. CDR1 and CDR2 from the germline V gene are SGHRS and YFSETQ. The J segment lost 5 bases and the V segment lost 0 bases, leaving 11 bases of the junction unmatched. This CDR3 is CASSLGLAGARMVTGELFF. The CDR3 bases are TGCGCCAGCAGCTTGGGACTAGCGGGGGCTCGTATGGTTACCGGGGAGCTGTTTTTT.

V usage is TRBV4-2 and J usage is TRBJ1-5; 7 nucleotides align to TRBD1. Trimming removed 1 base from V and 4 bases from J; junction bases left unmatched: 16. Germline V gives CDR1 LGHNA, CDR2 YNFKEQ. The length of the CDR3 is 19 residues. The CDR3 DNA reads TGTGCCAGCAGCCAAGGTCAAAGGGGGCAGATGTTGCGTAATCAGCCCCAGCATTTT. It translates to CASSQGQRGQMLRNQPQHF.

The chain combines TRBV13 with TRBJ2-5; maybe TRBD1 (5 bases). The J call may not be correct, given that the DNA end is closer to TRBJ2-7. The length of the CDR3 is 13 residues. Per the germline V gene, CDR1 is PRHDT and CDR2 is FYEKMQ (reference sequence). The DNA for the CDR3 is TGTGCCAGCAGCTCACAGGAGTCCTACGAGCAGTACTTC. This codes for CASSSQESYEQYF.

The rearrangement joins TRBV28 to TRBJ2-7, with TRBD1 matching over 7 bases. CDR1 and CDR2 (germline): MDHEN, SYDVKM. Germline trimming cut 6 bases from V and 2 bases from J; bases unmatched to any gene: 10. The CDR3 contains 15 residues. CDR3 nucleotide sequence: TGTGCCAGCAGACCTACAGGGGTTGGCACCTACGAGCAGTACTTC. This sequence encodes CASRPTGVGTYEQYF.

The chain carries TRBV2 and TRBJ2-2; 7 nucleotides align to TRBD1. CDR3 length: 14 residues. Germline lookup yields CDR1 SNHLY and CDR2 FYNNEI. J gave up 5 bases and V 8 bases, and 8 bases lay outside the gene matches. Written as DNA, the CDR3 is TGTGCCAGCGGGAAGGGGGCAGGGACCGGGGAGCTGTTTTTT. Translating it yields CASGKGAGTGELFF.

The V and J genes are TRBV13 and TRBJ2-7; D is ambiguous. The CDR3 consists of 12 residues. V was pared by 8 bases and J by 2 bases, with 10 bases between. Per the germline V gene, CDR1 is PRHDT and CDR2 is FYEKMQ (reference sequence). In nucleotides, the CDR3 is TGTGCCAGCTCCCAGGCAGCCTACGAGCAGTACTTC. It codes for CASSQAAYEQYF.

The chain is built from TRBV27 and TRBJ2-2, with 9 bases matching TRBD1. V gave up 5 bases and J gave up 1 base; unmatched junction bases: 5. CDR3 length: 16 residues. Germline CDR1 MNHEY, CDR2 SMNVEV (reference sequence). The CDR3 spells CASSIAGQGNTGELFF. CDR3 DNA: TGTGCCAGCAGTATTGCGGGACAGGGGAACACCGGGGAGCTGTTTTTT.

Concerning this clone itself: Other DNA variants within this sample encode the same CDR3. The chain links TRBV2 to TRBJ1-2; 8 nucleotides agree with TRBD1. In germline, CDR1 is SNHLY, CDR2 FYNNEI. The J segment lost 0 bases and the V segment lost 11 bases, leaving 5 bases of the junction unmatched. The CDR3 is 13 residues long. The CDR3 sequence is CACPRGPNYGYTF. Written as DNA, the CDR3 is TGTGCCTGCCCCAGGGGGCCTAACTATGGCTACACCTTC.

V usage is TRBV6-6 and J usage is TRBJ2-6; the D gene is possibly TRBD1 (5 bases). V dropped 5 bases and J dropped 0 bases, with 8 bases sitting between them. Looked up from germline, CDR1 is MNHNY and CDR2 is SVGAGI (reference sequence). The CDR3 length is 15 residues. The CDR3 spells CASSGQGSGANVLTF. CDR3 in DNA: TGTGCCAGCAGTGGCCAGGGCTCTGGGGCCAACGTCCTGACTTTC.

The V and J genes are TRBV10-2 and TRBJ2-3; 10 bases are shared with TRBD2. CDR1 WSHSY and CDR2 SAAADI come from the germline V gene. The CDR3 extends over 14 amino acids. V was pared by 6 bases and J by 4 bases, with 4 bases of the junction left unmatched. The CDR3 is CASSASGSPDTQYF. The CDR3 DNA sequence: TGCGCCAGCAGCGCTAGCGGGAGCCCAGATACGCAGTATTTT.

The chain is built from TRBV30 and TRBJ2-3, with 9 bases lining up with TRBD1. The CDR3 extends over 15 amino acids. CDR1 and CDR2 from the germline V gene are GTSNPN and SVGIG (reference sequence). The V and J ends lost 0 bases and 1 base, in that order; junction bases with no gene match: 2. The CDR3 coding sequence is TGTGCCTGGAGTGTGAGGACAGGGGGCACAGATACGCAGTATTTT. Translating gives CAWSVRTGGTDTQYF.

The chain has TRBV25-1 and TRBJ1-1, with D tentatively TRBD1 (6 bases). The CDR3 loop spans 11 amino acids. Germline values: CDR1 MGHDK, CDR2 SYGVNS. Trimming left V 6 bases short and J 9 bases short, with 11 bases between. The CDR3 reads CASSSQGKAFF. CDR3 bases: TGTGCCAGCAGCAGTCAGGGGAAAGCTTTCTTT.

The chain uses TRBV28 and TRBJ2-4, with D tentatively TRBD2 (6 bases). The ends were cut back, 7 bases at V and 8 bases at J, with 21 bases in the middle. Germline V gives CDR1 MDHEN, CDR2 SYDVKM. This CDR3 comprises 15 residues. CDR3 region: CASTDRDLTWDIQYF. Written as DNA, the CDR3 is TGTGCCAGCACCGACCGGGACTTAACCTGGGACATTCAGTACTTC.

The chain couples TRBV18 to TRBJ2-1; 8 positions agree with TRBD1. Germline V gene sequence: CDR1 KGHSH, CDR2 LQKENI. Losses at the gene ends were 2 bases for V and 5 bases for J; bases not matched to a gene: 5. CDR3 length: 15 amino acids. CDR3 coding DNA: TGTGCCAGCTCACCAAGCCAGGGGGCCCACAATGAGCAGTTCTTC. Residues: CASSPSQGAHNEQFF.